The following is a T cell receptor (beta chain) sequence with its context. In the study's own analysis: Amplifying reference gene primers gave estimates of nucleated cell counts. This table comes from immunoSEQ multiplex PCR, and its TCRdb copy is limited to in-frame clones, with some not included. For V, J and clone size, that table is used; D and trimming come from the DNA. The sample consists of roughly 150,000 clones, approximately 86% of them appearing once. These data come from a study of blood T cell repertoires in COVID-19. Study in general: Sites across the United States, Italy and Spain contributed samples from acute and convalescent COVID-19. The analysed material was cDNA or gDNA that came from T cells, B-cell-depleted T cells, or PBMCs.

Germline CDR1 reads MDHEN; CDR2 reads SYDVKM. V was pared by 5 bases and J by 5 bases, with 2 bases of the junction left unmatched. CDR3 size: 13 residues. Specimen: peripheral blood. This TCR came from a human donor in a cohort sampled during active COVID-19. This chain connects TRBV28 to TRBJ2-3; 9 bases agree with TRBD2. CDR3 loop: CASSTLAGDTQYF. The DNA of the CDR3 is TGTGCCAGCAGTACACTAGCGGGAGATACGCAGTATTTT.